This T cell receptor beta chain was captured by sequencing in a study of response to subunit inactivated influenza vaccine. TCRdb re-derived calls from the RT-PCR reads in MiXCR, one entry per CDR3 protein. The table records around 520,000 distinct CDR3 sequences, around 25% of them present only once. Study-wide results and caveats: The authors suggested that few new T cells are recruited per seasonal influenza vaccination.

Trimming at V came to 3 bases and at J to 9 bases, leaving 18 bases not matched to a gene. From germline, CDR1 is SGHRS and CDR2 YFSETQ. The CDR3 runs 16 residues. Remarks on this clonotype: Its specificity is unknown.

This TCR derives from a man in his fifties or sixties who received an inactivated influenza vaccine. The starting material was CD4+ T cells sorted from PBMCs, obtained around 5 days after vaccination. V is TRBV5-1 and J is TRBJ2-7, with 7 bases that match TRBD2. Here the CDR3 reads CASSSTSSGVRGRQYF. CDR3 DNA sequence: TGCGCCAGCAGCTCGACGTCTAGCGGCGTACGAGGAAGGCAGTACTTC.